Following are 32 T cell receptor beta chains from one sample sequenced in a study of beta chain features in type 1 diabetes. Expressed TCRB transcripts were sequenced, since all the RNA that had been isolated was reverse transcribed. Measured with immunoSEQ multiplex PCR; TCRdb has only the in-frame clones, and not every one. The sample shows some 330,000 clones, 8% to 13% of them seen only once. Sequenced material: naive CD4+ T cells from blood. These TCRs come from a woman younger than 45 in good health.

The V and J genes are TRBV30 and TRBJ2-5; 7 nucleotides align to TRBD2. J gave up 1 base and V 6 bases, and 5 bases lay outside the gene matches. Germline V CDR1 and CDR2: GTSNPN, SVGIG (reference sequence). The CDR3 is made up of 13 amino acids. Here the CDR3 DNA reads TGTGCCTGCAGCGGGACCAGCCAAGAGACCCAGTACTTC. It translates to CACSGTSQETQYF.

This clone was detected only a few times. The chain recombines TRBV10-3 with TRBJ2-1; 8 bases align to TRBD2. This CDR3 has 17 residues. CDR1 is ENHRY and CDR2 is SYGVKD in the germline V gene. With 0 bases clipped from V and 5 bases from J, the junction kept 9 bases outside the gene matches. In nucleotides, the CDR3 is TGTGCCATCAGTGAGTCTACAAGGACTAGCCGCAACAATGAGCAGTTCTTC. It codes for CAISESTRTSRNNEQFF.

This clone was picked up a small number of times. The CDR3 region is CSVAKILGNTGELFF. The CDR3 bases are TGCAGCGTTGCTAAGATACTAGGAAACACCGGGGAGCTGTTTTTT. This chain links TRBV29-1 with TRBJ2-2; a possible D gene is TRBD2 (5 bases). CDR1 and CDR2 (germline): SQVTM, ANQGSEA. Trimming took off 4 bases at V and 2 bases at J, with 14 bases between the two ends. The CDR3 totals 15 residues.

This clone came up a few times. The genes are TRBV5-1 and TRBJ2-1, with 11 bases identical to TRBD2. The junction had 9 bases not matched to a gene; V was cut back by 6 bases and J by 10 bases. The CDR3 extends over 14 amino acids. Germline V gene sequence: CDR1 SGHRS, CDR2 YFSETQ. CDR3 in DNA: TGCGCCAGCACCTCACTAGCGGGAGAGGGGGAGCAGTTCTTC. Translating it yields CASTSLAGEGEQFF.

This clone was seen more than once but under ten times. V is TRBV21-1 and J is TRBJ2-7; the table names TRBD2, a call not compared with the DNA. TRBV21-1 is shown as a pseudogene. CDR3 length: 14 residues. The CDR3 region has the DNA TGTGCCAGCAGCAAAACTAGCGGGAGCTACGAGCAGTACTTC. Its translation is CASSKTSGSYEQYF.

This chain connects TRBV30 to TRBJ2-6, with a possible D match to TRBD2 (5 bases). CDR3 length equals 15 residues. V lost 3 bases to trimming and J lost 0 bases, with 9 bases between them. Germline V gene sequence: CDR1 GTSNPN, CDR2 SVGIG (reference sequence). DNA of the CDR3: TGTGCCTGGAGCGCGGGCCTCTCTGGGGCCAACGTCCTGACTTTC. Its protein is CAWSAGLSGANVLTF.

CDR3 nucleotides: TGCGCCAGCAGCTTGTTAGAAGCGGGACCCTACGAGCAGTACTTC. Protein: CASSLLEAGPYEQYF. This sequence joins TRBV5-1 and TRBJ2-7; 7 nucleotides line up with TRBD2. This CDR3 contains 15 residues. Germline trimming cut 1 base from V and 2 bases from J; bases unmatched to any gene: 6. Germline CDR1 and CDR2: SGHRS and YFSETQ.

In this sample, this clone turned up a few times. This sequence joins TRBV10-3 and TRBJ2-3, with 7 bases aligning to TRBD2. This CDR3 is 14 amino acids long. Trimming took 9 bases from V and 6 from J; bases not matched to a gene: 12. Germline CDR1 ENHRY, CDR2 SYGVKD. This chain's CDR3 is CAITGTTSSDTQYF. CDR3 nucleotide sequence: TGTGCCATTACCGGGACTACCTCATCCGATACGCAGTATTTT.

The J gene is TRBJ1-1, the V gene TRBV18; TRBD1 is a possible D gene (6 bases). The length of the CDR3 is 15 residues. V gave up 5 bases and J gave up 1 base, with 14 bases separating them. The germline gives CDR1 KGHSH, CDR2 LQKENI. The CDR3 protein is CASSRLTGGNTEAFF. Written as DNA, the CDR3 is TGTGCCAGCTCAAGGTTGACAGGCGGGAACACTGAAGCTTTCTTT.

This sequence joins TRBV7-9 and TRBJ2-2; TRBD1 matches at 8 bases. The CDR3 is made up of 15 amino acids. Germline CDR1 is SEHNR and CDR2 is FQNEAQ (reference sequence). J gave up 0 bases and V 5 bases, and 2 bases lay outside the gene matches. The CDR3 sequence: CASSEQGANTGELFF. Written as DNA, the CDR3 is TGTGCCAGCAGCGAACAGGGGGCGAACACCGGGGAGCTGTTTTTT.

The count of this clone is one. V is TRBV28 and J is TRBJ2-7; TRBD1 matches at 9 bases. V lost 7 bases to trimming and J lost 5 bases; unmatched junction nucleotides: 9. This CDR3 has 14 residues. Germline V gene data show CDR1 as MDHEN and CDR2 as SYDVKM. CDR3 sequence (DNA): TGTGCCAGCACCCTGGGACAGGGCGTTCACGAGCAGTACTTC. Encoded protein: CASTLGQGVHEQYF.

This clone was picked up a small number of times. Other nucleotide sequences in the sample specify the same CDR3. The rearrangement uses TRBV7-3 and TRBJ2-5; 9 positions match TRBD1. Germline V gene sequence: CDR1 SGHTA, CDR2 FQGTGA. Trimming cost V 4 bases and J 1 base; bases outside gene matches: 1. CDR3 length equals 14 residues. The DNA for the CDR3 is TGTGCCAGCAGCTCGGGACAGGGCCAAGAGACCCAGTACTTC. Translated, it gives CASSSGQGQETQYF.

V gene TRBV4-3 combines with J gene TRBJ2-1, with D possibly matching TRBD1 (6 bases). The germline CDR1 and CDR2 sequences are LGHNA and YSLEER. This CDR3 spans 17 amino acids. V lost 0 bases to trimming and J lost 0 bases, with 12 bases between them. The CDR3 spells CASSQDLGQSSYNEQFF. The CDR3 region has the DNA TGCGCCAGCAGCCAAGATCTCGGACAGAGCTCCTACAATGAGCAGTTCTTC.

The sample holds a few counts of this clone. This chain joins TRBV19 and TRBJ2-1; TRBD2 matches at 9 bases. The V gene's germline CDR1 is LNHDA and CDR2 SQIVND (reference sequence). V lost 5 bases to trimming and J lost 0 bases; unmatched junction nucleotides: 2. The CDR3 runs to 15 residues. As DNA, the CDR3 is TGTGCCAGTAGTCCTAGCGGGGTCTCCTACAATGAGCAGTTCTTC. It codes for CASSPSGVSYNEQFF.

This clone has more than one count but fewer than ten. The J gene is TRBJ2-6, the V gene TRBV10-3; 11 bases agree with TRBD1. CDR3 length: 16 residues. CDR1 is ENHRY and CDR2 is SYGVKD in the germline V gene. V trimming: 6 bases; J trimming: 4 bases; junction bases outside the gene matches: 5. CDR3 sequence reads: CAISPDRGRGANVLTF. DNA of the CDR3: TGTGCCATCAGCCCGGACAGGGGGCGCGGGGCCAACGTCCTGACTTTC.

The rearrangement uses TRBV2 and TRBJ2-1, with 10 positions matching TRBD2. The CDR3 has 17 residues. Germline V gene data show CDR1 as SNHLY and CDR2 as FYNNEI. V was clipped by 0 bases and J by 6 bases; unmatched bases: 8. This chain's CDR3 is CASSEADLAGAGNEQFF. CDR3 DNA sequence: TGTGCCAGCAGTGAAGCGGATCTAGCGGGAGCCGGCAATGAGCAGTTCTTC.

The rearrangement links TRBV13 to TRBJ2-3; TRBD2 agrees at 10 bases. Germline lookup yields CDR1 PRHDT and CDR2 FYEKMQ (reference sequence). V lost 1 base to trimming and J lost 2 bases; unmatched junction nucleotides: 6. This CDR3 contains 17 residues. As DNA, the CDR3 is TGTGCCAGCAGCTTAGTCGGGACTAGCGATTACACAGATACGCAGTATTTT. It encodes CASSLVGTSDYTDTQYF.

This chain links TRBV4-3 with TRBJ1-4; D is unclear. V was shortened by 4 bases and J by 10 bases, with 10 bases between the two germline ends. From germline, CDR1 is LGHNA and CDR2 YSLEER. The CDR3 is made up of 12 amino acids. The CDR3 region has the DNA TGCGCCAGCAGCCCGCATTTCGGAAAACTGTTTTTT. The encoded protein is CASSPHFGKLFF.

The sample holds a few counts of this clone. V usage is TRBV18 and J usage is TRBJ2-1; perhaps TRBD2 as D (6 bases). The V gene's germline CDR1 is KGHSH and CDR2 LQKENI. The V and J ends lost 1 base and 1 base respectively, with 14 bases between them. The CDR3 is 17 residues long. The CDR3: CASSPLSLARSYNEQFF. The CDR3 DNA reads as TGTGCCAGCTCACCACTCTCCCTAGCGCGATCCTACAATGAGCAGTTCTTC.

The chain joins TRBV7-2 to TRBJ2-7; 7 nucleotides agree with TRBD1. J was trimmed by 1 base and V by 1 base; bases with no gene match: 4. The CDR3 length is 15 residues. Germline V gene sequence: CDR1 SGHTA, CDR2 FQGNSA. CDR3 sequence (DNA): TGTGCCAGCAGCTTAGAGACAGGGCGTTCCTACGAGCAGTACTTC. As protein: CASSLETGRSYEQYF. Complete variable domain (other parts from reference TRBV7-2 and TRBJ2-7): GAGVSQSPSNKVTEKGKDVELRCDPISGHTALYWYRQSLGQGLEFLIYFQGNSAPDKSGLPSDRFSAERTGGSVSTLTIQRTQQEDSAVYLCASSLETGRSYEQYFGPGTRLTVT.

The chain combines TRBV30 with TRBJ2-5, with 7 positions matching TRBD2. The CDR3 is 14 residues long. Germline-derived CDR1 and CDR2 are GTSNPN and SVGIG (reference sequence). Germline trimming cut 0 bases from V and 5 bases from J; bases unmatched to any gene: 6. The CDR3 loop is CAWSVQSGIETQYF. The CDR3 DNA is TGTGCCTGGAGTGTACAAAGCGGGATTGAGACCCAGTACTTC.

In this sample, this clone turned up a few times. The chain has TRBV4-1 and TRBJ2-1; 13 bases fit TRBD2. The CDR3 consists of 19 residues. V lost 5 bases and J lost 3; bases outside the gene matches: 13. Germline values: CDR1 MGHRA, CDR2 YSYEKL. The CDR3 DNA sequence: TGCGCCAGCAGCTCCCCCGGGACTAGCGGGAAAGGAGGCTACAATGAGCAGTTCTTC. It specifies CASSSPGTSGKGGYNEQFF.

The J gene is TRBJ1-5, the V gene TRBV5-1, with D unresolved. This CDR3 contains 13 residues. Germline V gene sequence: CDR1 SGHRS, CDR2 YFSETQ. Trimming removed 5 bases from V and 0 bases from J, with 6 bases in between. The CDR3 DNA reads TGCGCCAGCAGTCCAGATAGCAATCAGCCCCAGCATTTT. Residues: CASSPDSNQPQHF.

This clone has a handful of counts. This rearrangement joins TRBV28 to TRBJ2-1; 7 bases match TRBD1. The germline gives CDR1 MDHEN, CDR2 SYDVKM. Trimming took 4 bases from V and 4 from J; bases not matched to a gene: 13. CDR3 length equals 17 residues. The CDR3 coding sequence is TGTGCCAGCAGTTCCCCCCAGCCGGGACAGTTGTACAATGAGCAGTTCTTC. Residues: CASSSPQPGQLYNEQFF.

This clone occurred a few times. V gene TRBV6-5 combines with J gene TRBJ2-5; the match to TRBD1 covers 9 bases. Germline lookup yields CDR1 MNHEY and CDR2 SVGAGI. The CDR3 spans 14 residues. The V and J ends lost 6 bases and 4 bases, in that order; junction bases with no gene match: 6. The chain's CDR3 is CASRPDRGPETQYF. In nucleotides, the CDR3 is TGTGCCAGCAGACCGGACAGGGGTCCAGAGACCCAGTACTTC.

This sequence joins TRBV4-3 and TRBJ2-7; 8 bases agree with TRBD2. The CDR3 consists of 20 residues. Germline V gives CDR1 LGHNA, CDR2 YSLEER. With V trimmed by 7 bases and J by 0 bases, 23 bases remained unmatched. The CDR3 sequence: CASTGGLCGIRLATSYEQYF. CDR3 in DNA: TGCGCCAGCACCGGCGGATTGTGTGGGATTAGACTAGCGACCTCCTACGAGCAGTACTTC.

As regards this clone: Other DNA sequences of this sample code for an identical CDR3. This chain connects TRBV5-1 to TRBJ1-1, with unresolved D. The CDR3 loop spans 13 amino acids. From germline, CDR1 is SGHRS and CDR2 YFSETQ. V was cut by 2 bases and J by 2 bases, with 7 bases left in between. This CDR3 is CASSFQENTEAFF. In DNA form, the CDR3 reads TGCGCCAGCAGCTTCCAGGAAAACACTGAAGCTTTCTTT.

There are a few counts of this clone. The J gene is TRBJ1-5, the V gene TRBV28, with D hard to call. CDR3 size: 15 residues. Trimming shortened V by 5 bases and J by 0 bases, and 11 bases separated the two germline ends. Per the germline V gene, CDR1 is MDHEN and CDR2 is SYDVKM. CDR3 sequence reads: CASSARGSSNQPQHF. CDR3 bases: TGTGCCAGCAGTGCCCGAGGGTCTAGCAATCAGCCCCAGCATTTT.

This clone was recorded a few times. The CDR3 loop reads CASSQGGAGSYNEQFF. The CDR3 DNA reads as TGTGCCAGCAGCCAAGGGGGAGCAGGCTCCTACAATGAGCAGTTCTTC. The chain links TRBV14 to TRBJ2-1, with a weak D call TRBD2 (5 bases). The V end was cut by 1 base, the J end by 0 bases, with 10 bases between. The CDR3 consists of 16 residues. Per germline, CDR1 SGHDN and CDR2 FVKESK.

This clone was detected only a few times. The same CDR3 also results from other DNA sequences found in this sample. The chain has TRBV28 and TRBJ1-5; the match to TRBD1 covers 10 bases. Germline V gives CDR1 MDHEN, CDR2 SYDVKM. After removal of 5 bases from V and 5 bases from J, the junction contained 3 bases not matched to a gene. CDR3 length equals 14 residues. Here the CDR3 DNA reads TGTGCCAGCAGTCCCGGACAGGGGGATCAGCCCCAGCATTTT. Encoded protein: CASSPGQGDQPQHF.

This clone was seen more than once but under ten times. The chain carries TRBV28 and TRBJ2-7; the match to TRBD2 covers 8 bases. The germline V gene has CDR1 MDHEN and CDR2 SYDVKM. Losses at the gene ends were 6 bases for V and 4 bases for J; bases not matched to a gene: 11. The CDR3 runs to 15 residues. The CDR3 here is CASRSDGTSMYEQYF. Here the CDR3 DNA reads TGTGCCAGCAGGTCAGACGGGACTAGTATGTACGAGCAGTACTTC.

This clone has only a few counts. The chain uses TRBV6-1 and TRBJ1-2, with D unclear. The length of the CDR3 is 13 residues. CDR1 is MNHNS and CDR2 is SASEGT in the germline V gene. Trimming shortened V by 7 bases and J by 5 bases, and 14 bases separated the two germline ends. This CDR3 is CASNPEMPYGYTF. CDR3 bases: TGTGCCAGCAACCCCGAGATGCCGTATGGCTACACCTTC.